Reported below is one T cell receptor beta chain. In the authors' workflow: How many nucleated cells were present was estimated from reference gene primer amplification. Profiling relied on immunoSEQ multiplex PCR, and the TCRdb table lists in-frame clones only, not all of them. From that table come the V and J calls and clone size; the DNA was used to work out D and trimming. The sample consists of roughly 300,000 clones, 92% of them appearing once. The data stem from a study of blood T cell repertoires in COVID-19. Sample: PBMCs or T cells enriched from blood (not recorded which). This TCR was sampled from a woman aged 25 to 45 who had recovered from COVID-19.

Written as DNA, the CDR3 is TGTGCCAGCAGCCCGGGTCTCTATAATTCACCCCTCCACTTT. Amino acid sequence: CASSPGLYNSPLHF. This rearrangement joins TRBV11-2 to TRBJ1-6; D is unclear. Trimming removed 5 bases from V and 3 bases from J, with 8 bases in between. Germline V gene sequence: CDR1 SGHAT, CDR2 FQNNGV. The CDR3 is 14 amino acids.